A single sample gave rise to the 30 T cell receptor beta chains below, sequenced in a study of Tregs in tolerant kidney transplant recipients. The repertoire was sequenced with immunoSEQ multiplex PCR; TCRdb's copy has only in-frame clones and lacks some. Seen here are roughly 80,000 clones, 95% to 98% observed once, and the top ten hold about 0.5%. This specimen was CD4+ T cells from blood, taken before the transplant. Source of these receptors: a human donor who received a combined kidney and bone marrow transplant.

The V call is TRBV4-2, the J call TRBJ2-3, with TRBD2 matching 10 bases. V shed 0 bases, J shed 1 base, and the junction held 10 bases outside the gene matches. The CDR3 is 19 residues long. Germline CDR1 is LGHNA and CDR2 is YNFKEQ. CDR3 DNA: TGTGCCAGCAGCCAAGAAGCGGCTAGCGGGGGTATAGGCACAGATACGCAGTATTTT. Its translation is CASSQEAASGGIGTDTQYF.

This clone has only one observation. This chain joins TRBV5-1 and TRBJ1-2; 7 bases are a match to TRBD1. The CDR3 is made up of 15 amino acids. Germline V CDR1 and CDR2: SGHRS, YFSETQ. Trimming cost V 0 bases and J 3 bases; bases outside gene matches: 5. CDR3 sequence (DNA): TGCGCCAGCAGCTTGGGGATCGACAGGGACTATGGCTACACCTTC. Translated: CASSLGIDRDYGYTF.

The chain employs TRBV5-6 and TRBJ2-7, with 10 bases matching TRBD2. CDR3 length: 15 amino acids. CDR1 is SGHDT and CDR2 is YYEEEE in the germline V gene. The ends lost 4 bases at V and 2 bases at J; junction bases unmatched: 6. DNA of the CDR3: TGTGCCAGCAGCCCACTAGCGGGAATTACCTACGAGCAGTACTTC. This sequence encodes CASSPLAGITYEQYF. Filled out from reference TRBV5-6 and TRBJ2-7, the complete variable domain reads DAGVTQSPTHLIKTRGQQVTLRCSPKSGHDTVSWYQQALGQGPQFIFQYYEEEERQRGNFPDRFSGHQFPNYSSELNVNALLLGDSALYLCASSPLAGITYEQYFGPGTRLTVT.

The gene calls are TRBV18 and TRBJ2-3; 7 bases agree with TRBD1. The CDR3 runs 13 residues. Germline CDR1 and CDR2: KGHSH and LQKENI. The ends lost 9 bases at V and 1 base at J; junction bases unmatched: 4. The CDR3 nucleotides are TGTGCCAGTACAACAGGGGGCACAGATACGCAGTATTTT. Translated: CASTTGGTDTQYF.

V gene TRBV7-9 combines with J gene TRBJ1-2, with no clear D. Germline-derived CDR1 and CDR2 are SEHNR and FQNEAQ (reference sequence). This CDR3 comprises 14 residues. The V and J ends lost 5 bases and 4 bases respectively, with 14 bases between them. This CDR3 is CASSPAPGIYGYTF. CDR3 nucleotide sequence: TGTGCCAGCAGCCCGGCGCCCGGGATCTATGGCTACACCTTC.

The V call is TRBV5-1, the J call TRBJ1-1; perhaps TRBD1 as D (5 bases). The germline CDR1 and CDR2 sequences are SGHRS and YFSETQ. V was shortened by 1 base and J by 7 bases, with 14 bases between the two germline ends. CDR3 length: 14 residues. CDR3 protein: CASSLKTEFIEAFF. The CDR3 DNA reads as TGCGCCAGCAGCTTGAAGACAGAATTTATTGAAGCTTTCTTT. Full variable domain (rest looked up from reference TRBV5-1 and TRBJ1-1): KAGVTQTPRYLIKTRGQQVTLSCSPISGHRSVSWYQQTPGQGLQFLFEYFSETQRNKGNFPGRFSGRQFSNSRSEMNVSTLELGDSALYLCASSLKTEFIEAFFGQGTRLTVV.

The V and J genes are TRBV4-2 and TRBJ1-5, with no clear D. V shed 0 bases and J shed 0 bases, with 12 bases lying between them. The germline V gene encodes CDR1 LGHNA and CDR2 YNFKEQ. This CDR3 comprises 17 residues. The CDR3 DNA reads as TGTGCCAGCAGCCAAGATGAGGGCGGGTATAGCAATCAGCCCCAGCATTTT. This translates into CASSQDEGGYSNQPQHF.

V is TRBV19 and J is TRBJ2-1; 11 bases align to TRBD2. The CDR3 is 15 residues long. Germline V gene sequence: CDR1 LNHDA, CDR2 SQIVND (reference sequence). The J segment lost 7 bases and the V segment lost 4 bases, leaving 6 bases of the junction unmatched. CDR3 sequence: CASSTASGGINEQFF. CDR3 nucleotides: TGTGCCAGTAGTACGGCTAGCGGGGGGATAAATGAGCAGTTCTTC.

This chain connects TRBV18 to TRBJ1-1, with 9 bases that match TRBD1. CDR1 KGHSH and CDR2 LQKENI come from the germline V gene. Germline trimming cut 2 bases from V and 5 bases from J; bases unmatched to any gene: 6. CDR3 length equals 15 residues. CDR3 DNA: TGTGCCAGCTCACCATACAGGGGGCGAGGGACTGAAGCTTTCTTT. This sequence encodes CASSPYRGRGTEAFF.

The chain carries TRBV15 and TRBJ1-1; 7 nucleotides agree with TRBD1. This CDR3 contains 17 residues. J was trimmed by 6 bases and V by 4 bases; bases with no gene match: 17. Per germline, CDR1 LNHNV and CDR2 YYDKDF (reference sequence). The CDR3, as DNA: TGTGCCACCAGCACAATAGGACAGGTTTTAGTTTCCGCTGAAGCTTTCTTT. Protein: CATSTIGQVLVSAEAFF.

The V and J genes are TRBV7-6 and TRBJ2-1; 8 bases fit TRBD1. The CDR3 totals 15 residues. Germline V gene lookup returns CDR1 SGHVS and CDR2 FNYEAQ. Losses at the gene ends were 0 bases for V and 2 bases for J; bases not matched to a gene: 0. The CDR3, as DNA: TGTGCCAGCAGCTTAGCACAGGGGGCCTACAATGAGCAGTTCTTC. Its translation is CASSLAQGAYNEQFF.

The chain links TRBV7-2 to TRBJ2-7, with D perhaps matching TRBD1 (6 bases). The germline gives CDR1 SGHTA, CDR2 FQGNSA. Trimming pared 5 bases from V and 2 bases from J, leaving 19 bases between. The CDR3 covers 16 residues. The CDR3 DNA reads TGTGCCAGCAGCCTAGATTTGAGGGGGTACACCTACGAGCAGTACTTC. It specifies CASSLDLRGYTYEQYF.

The CDR3 DNA reads TGTGCCGGGGCTAGCGGGCACACAGATACGCAGTATTTT. Protein sequence: CAGASGHTDTQYF. The chain joins TRBV30 to TRBJ2-3, with 8 bases that match TRBD2. The V gene's germline CDR1 is GTSNPN and CDR2 SVGIG (reference sequence). CDR3 length: 13 residues. Trimming at V came to 8 bases and at J to 2 bases, leaving 6 bases not matched to a gene.

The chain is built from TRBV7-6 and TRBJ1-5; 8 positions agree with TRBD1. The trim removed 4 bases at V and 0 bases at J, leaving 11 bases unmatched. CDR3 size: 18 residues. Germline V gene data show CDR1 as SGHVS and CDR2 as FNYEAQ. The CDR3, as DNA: TGTGCCAGCAGCTACAACCTCGGACAGGGCCATAGCAATCAGCCCCAGCATTTT. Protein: CASSYNLGQGHSNQPQHF.

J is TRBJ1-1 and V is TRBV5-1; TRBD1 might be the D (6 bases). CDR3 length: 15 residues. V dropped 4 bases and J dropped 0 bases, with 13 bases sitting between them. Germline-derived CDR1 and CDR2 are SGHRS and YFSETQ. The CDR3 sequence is CASSIRQAMNTEAFF. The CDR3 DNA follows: TGCGCCAGCAGCATACGACAGGCCATGAACACTGAAGCTTTCTTT.

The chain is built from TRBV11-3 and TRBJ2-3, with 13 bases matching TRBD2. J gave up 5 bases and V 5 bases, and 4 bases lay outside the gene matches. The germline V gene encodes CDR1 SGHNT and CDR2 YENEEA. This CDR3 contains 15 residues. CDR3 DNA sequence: TGTGCCAGCAGCCGCACTAGCGGGAGGGGAGATACGCAGTATTTT. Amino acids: CASSRTSGRGDTQYF.

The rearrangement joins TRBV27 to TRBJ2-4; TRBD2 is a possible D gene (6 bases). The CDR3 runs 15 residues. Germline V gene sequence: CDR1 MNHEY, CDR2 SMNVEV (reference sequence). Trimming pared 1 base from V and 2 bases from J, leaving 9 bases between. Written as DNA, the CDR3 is TGTGCCAGCAGTTTATTTGGGGGGACCAAAAACATTCAGTACTTC. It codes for CASSLFGGTKNIQYF.

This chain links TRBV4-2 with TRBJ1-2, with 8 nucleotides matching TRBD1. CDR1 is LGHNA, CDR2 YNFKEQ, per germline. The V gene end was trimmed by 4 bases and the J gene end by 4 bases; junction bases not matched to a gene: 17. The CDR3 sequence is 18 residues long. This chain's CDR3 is CASSRSPGQASISYGYTF. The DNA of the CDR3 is TGTGCCAGCAGCCGCTCACCGGGACAGGCTTCGATTAGCTATGGCTACACCTTC.

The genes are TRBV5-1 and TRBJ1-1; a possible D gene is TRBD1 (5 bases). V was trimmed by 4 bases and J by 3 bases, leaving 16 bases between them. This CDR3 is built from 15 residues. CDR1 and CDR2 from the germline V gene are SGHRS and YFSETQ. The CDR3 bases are TGCGCCAGCAGCCGAAAAACTGGGGGGGACACTGAAGCTTTCTTT. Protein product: CASSRKTGGDTEAFF.

The DNA for the CDR3 is TGCGCCAGCAGCCAAGAGGGACAGGGGAATTCACCCCTCCACTTT. It codes for CASSQEGQGNSPLHF. The chain has TRBV4-3 and TRBJ1-6, with TRBD1 matching 10 bases. Germline V CDR1 and CDR2: LGHNA, YSLEER. The CDR3 has 15 amino acids. The V gene end was trimmed by 0 bases and the J gene end by 7 bases; junction bases not matched to a gene: 0.

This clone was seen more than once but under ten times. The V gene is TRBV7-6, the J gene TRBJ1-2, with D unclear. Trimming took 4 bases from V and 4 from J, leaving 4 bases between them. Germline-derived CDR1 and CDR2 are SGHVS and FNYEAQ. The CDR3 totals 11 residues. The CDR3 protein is CASSSGYGYTF. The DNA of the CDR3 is TGTGCCAGCAGCTCCGGCTATGGCTACACCTTC.

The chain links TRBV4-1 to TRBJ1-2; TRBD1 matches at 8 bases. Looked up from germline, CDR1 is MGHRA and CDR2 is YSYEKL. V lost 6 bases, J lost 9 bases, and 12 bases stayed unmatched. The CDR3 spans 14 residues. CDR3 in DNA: TGCGCCAGCAGTCCTGGACAGGGATCGGTAAGCTACACCTTC. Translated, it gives CASSPGQGSVSYTF.

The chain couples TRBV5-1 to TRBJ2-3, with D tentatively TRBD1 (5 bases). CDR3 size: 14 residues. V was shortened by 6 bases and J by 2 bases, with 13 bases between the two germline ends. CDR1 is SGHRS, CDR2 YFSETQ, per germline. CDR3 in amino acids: CASTLGQTTDTQYF. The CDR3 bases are TGCGCCAGCACCCTGGGGCAGACCACAGATACGCAGTATTTT.

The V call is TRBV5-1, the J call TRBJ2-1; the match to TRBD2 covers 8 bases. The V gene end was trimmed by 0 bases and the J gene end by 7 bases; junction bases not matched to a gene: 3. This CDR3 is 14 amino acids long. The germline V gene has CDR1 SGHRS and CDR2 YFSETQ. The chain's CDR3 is CASSLGLARNEQFF. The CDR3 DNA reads TGCGCCAGCAGCTTGGGACTAGCGAGGAATGAGCAGTTCTTC.

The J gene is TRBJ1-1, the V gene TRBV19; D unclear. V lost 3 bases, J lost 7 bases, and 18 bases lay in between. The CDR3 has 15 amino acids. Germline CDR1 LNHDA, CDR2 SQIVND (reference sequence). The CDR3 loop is CASSIRWGLRDEAFF. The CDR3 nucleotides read TGTGCCAGTAGTATTCGCTGGGGTTTACGGGATGAAGCTTTCTTT.

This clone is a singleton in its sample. The CDR3 region is CASRGLAGVGNEQFF. The DNA of the CDR3 is TGTGCCAGCAGGGGACTAGCGGGAGTGGGGAATGAGCAGTTCTTC. V and J are TRBV5-6 and TRBJ2-1; TRBD2 matches 14 bases. Germline V gives CDR1 SGHDT, CDR2 YYEEEE. The CDR3 contains 15 residues. Trimming removed 5 bases from V and 7 bases from J; junction bases left unmatched: 5.

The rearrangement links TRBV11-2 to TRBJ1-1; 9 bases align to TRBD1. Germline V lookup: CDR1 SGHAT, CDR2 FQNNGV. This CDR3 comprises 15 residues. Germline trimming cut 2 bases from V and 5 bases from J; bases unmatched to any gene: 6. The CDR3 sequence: CASSLFRTGVTEAFF. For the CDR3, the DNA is TGTGCCAGCAGCTTATTCAGGACAGGGGTTACTGAAGCTTTCTTT. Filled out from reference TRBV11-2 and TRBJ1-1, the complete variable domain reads EAGVAQSPRYKIIEKRQSVAFWCNPISGHATLYWYQQILGQGPKLLIQFQNNGVVDDSQLPKDRFSAERLKGVDSTLKIQPAKLEDSAVYLCASSLFRTGVTEAFFGQGTRLTVV.

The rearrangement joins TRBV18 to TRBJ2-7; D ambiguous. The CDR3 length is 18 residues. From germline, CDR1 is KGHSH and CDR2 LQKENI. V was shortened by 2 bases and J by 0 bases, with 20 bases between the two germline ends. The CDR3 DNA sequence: TGTGCCAGCTCACCAATGAAGTCAGGTACTTCGAGCTCCTACGAGCAGTACTTC. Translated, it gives CASSPMKSGTSSSYEQYF.

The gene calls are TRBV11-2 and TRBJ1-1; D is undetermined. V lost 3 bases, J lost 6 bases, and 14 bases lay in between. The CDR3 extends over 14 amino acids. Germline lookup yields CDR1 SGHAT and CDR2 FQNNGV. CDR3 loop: CASSLYSGFAEAFF. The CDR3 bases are TGTGCCAGCAGCTTGTACAGTGGGTTTGCTGAAGCTTTCTTT.

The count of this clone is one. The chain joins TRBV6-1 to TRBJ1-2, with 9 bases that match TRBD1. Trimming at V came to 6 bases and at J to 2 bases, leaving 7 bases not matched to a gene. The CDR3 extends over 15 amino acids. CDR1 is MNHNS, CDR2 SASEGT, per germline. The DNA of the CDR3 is TGTGCCAGCAGGCTCCGGGACAGGGAAAACTATGGCTACACCTTC. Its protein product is CASRLRDRENYGYTF.